A selection of T cell receptor beta chains follows, all from one sample in a study of control samples from healthy donors and cancer patients. Assay: immunoSEQ multiplex PCR; the TCRdb copy retains only in-frame clones and omits some. The repertoire holds 90,000 to 150,000 clones, approximately 93% seen once, with approximately 7.8% in the top ten. Sequenced input: blood. The origin of the receptors is a woman younger than 30 in good health. Both conserved end residues are part of each CDR3. A D gene is named only where the DNA matches it firmly. Expanded clones are given a class, and other clones once, few, many or no size at all.

TRBJ1-5,-,TRBV29-1,-,TGCAGCGTGGCCTCGACCGGCAATCAGCCCCAGCATTTT,CSVASTGNQPQHF
TRBJ1-4,-,TRBV25-1,-,TGTGCCAGCAGAACGACAGGTCTAGGGGGGAAACTGTTTTTT,CASRTTGLGGKLFF
TRBJ2-3,-,TRBV7-9,-,TGTGCCAGCGGGGGGGCTAGCACAGATACGCAGTATTTT,CASGGASTDTQYF
TRBJ1-5,-,TRBV19,-,TGTGCCAGTAGTATAGAAGACAGGAGGAATCAGCCCCAGCATTTT,CASSIEDRRNQPQHF
TRBJ2-7,-,TRBV6-2/TRBV6-3,-,TGTGCCAGCAGTTACTCGATTAAACGGGCAATTTCCTACGAGCAGTACTTC,CASSYSIKRAISYEQYF
TRBJ2-5,-,TRBV5-1,-,TGCGCCAGCAATATGAACGAAGAGACCCAGTACTTC,CASNMNEETQYF
TRBJ2-7,-,TRBV13,once,TGTGCCAGCAGCTCCCGTCTAGCCCGATTTAACGAGCAGTACTTC,CASSSRLARFNEQYF
TRBJ2-3,-,TRBV12-3/TRBV12-4,-,TGTGCCAGCAGTTTCGGGGATACGCAGTATTTT,CASSFGDTQYF
TRBJ1-1,-,TRBV5-4,-,TGTGCCAGCCGAAGGGTCGGGAACACTGAAGCTTTCTTT,CASRRVGNTEAFF
TRBJ1-1,TRBD1,TRBV3-1/TRBV3-2,-,TGTGCCAGCAGCCACAGACAGGGCCCTGAAGCTTTCTTT,CASSHRQGPEAFF
TRBJ1-2,-,TRBV5-4,-,TGTGCCAGCAGCGCGGGCTCCATGATCTATGGCTACACCTTC,CASSAGSMIYGYTF
TRBJ1-2,TRBD1,TRBV5-1,-,TGCGCCAGCAGCCCGTCGGGACAGTATAACTATGGCTACACCTTC,CASSPSGQYNYGYTF